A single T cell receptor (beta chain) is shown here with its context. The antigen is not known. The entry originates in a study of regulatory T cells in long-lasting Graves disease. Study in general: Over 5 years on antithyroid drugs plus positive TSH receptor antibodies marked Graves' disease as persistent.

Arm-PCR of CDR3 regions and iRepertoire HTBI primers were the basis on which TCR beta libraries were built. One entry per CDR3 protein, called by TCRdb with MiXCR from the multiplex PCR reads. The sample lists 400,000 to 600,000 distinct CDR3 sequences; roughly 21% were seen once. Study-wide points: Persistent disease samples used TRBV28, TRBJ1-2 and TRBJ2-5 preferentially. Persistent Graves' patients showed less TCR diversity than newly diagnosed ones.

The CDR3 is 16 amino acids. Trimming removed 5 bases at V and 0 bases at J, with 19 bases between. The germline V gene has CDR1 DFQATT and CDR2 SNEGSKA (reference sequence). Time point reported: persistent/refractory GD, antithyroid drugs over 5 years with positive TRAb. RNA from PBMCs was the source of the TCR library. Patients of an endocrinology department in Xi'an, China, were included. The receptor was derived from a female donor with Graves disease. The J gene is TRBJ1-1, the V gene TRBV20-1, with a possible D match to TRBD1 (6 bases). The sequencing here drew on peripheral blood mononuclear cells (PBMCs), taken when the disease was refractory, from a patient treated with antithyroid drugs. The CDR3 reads CSAQPAERGVNTEAFF. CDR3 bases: TGCAGTGCTCAGCCGGCAGAAAGGGGGGTGAACACTGAAGCTTTCTTT.